Each of the 26 T cell receptor beta chains below was sequenced from the same sample in a study of T-cell reconstitution after alpha-beta-depleted transplantation in children. Molecular barcoding with unique molecular identifiers was used for the TCRbeta library. TCRdb re-called the PCR reads through MiXCR, storing one row per CDR3 protein. The sample lists around 490,000 distinct CDR3 sequences, around 10% seen once, with 14% in the top ten. Sequenced here: PBMCs, mostly from graft donor cells, sampled 180 days after TCRalphabeta/CD19-depleted stem cell transplant. The source is a female patient aged 2-10 years who had a stem cell transplant for aplastic anemia, so the T cells may come from the graft donor.

J is TRBJ2-1 and V is TRBV20-1; D gene ambiguous. Germline-derived CDR1 and CDR2 are DFQATT and SNEGSKA (reference sequence). Deletions cut 4 bases from V and 0 bases from J, with 13 bases between. CDR3 length equals 15 residues. Written as DNA, the CDR3 is TGCAGTGCTACCCGGCCTAACCCCTCCTACAATGAGCAGTTCTTC. It specifies CSATRPNPSYNEQFF.

This clonotype was seen a few times. The genes are TRBV1 and TRBJ2-3; no DNA check was done on the table's D call, TRBD2. TRBV1 is termed a pseudogene. The CDR3 length is 16 residues. The CDR3 region is CTSSQDSSGGSDTQYF. In DNA, the CDR3 is TGCACCAGCAGCCAAGATAGCAGCGGGGGGTCAGATACGCAGTATTTT.

V usage is TRBV10-3 and J usage is TRBJ1-2, with a tentative D call TRBD1 (5 bases). CDR3 length: 14 amino acids. V was pared by 2 bases and J by 8 bases, with 15 bases between. Germline-derived CDR1 and CDR2 are ENHRY and SYGVKD. The CDR3 protein is CAISEGDRPSGYTF. The CDR3 DNA reads as TGTGCCATCAGTGAGGGGGACCGACCCTCCGGCTACACCTTC.

This clonotype has only a few counts. The V call is TRBV4-3, the J call TRBJ1-1; D unclear. The CDR3 extends over 16 amino acids. Germline CDR1 LGHNA, CDR2 YSLEER. V was clipped by 0 bases and J by 2 bases, with 13 bases between them. The chain's CDR3 is CASSQDPPSVNTEAFF. For the CDR3, the DNA is TGCGCCAGCAGCCAAGATCCCCCATCGGTAAACACTGAAGCTTTCTTT.

This chain links TRBV7-7 with TRBJ1-2; possibly TRBD1 for D (5 bases). The CDR3 is 15 amino acids. V dropped 0 bases and J dropped 0 bases, with 8 bases sitting between them. Germline V gene data show CDR1 as SSHAT and CDR2 as FNYEAQ (reference sequence). The DNA of the CDR3 is TGTGCCAGCAGCTTAGCGGGACGGACTAACTATGGCTACACCTTC. Encoded protein: CASSLAGRTNYGYTF.

V is TRBV7-9 and J is TRBJ1-3; D gene ambiguous. From germline, CDR1 is SEHNR and CDR2 FQNEAQ (reference sequence). Trimming cost V 3 bases and J 1 base, with 4 bases left between them. This CDR3 has 13 residues. CDR3 loop: CASSFYSGNTIYF. The CDR3, as DNA: TGTGCCAGCAGCTTTTATTCTGGAAACACCATATATTTT.

V and J are TRBV29-1 and TRBJ2-5, with D possibly matching TRBD2 (5 bases). Germline V gene lookup returns CDR1 SQVTM and CDR2 ANQGSEA. V was shortened by 3 bases and J by 5 bases, with 10 bases between the two germline ends. The CDR3 sequence is 12 residues long. For the CDR3, the DNA is TGCAGCGTTGAGATCCGAGGGGAGACCCAGTACTTC. This gives the protein CSVEIRGETQYF.

Only a few counts were recorded for this clonotype. The chain joins TRBV6-1 to TRBJ2-1; 7 positions agree with TRBD1. The germline V gene encodes CDR1 MNHNS and CDR2 SASEGT. The CDR3 runs 15 residues. The junction had 4 bases not matched to a gene; V was cut back by 2 bases and J by 3 bases. CDR3 protein: CASSEPGDSYNEQFF. In DNA, the CDR3 is TGTGCCAGCAGTGAACCCGGGGACAGCTACAATGAGCAGTTCTTC.

The chain is built from TRBV6-5 and TRBJ2-7; unclear D gene. Germline loops: CDR1 MNHEY, CDR2 SVGAGI. Trimming pared 1 base from V and 5 bases from J, leaving 15 bases between. CDR3 size: 15 residues. DNA of the CDR3: TGTGCCAGCAGTTACTTACGGCGCAACTGGGACGAGCAGTACTTC. As protein: CASSYLRRNWDEQYF.

The chain combines TRBV19 with TRBJ2-1, with 13 bases fitting TRBD2. The CDR3 extends over 18 amino acids. CDR1 LNHDA and CDR2 SQIVND come from the germline V gene (reference sequence). J was trimmed by 4 bases and V by 4 bases; bases with no gene match: 10. CDR3 DNA: TGTGCCAGTAGTACGTGCGGACTAGCGGGGGAGCTGTACAATGAGCAGTTCTTC. Its translation is CASSTCGLAGELYNEQFF.

A few counts support this clonotype. The V gene is TRBV27, the J gene TRBJ2-5; 8 bases fit TRBD1. Germline trimming cut 10 bases from V and 1 base from J; bases unmatched to any gene: 8. CDR1 is MNHEY, CDR2 SMNVEV, per germline (reference sequence). The CDR3 runs 14 residues. The CDR3 DNA is TGTGCCACCGCCGACAGGGGCTCCCAAGAGACCCAGTACTTC. It encodes CATADRGSQETQYF.

This clonotype turned up a few times. Here the CDR3 reads CASTLSGQSNTGELFF. The CDR3, as DNA: TGTGCCAGCACCCTTTCGGGGCAGAGTAACACCGGGGAGCTGTTTTTT. The rearrangement joins TRBV6-1 to TRBJ2-2; D possibly uses TRBD1 or TRBD2 (5 bases each). V lost 7 bases and J 2 bases, leaving 17 bases between the germline ends. Per the germline V gene, CDR1 is MNHNS and CDR2 is SASEGT. The CDR3 has 16 amino acids.

This clonotype was observed many times. CDR3 nucleotide sequence: TGCAGCGTTGAGGCTAGCGGGAGGGCGGACTTCTTC. As protein: CSVEASGRADFF. The chain carries TRBV29-1 and TRBJ2-1; 12 positions agree with TRBD2. In germline, CDR1 is SQVTM, CDR2 ANQGSEA. This CDR3 is 12 amino acids long. With 3 bases clipped from V and 16 bases from J, the junction kept 7 bases outside the gene matches.

This clonotype was observed at least ten times. The chain carries TRBV7-2 and TRBJ2-2; D might be TRBD2 (6 bases). The CDR3 covers 14 residues. With 1 base removed from V and 8 bases from J, the gap between germline ends came to 11 bases. Looked up from germline, CDR1 is SGHTA and CDR2 is FQGNSA. The CDR3 DNA is TGTGCCAGCAGCTTAGGGACTACTCTGGGGGAGCTGTTTTTT. The encoded protein is CASSLGTTLGELFF.

The chain uses TRBV28 and TRBJ2-7, with TRBD2 matching 8 bases. Unmatched junction bases numbered 19, after V lost 6 bases and J lost 0 bases. The CDR3 is 19 amino acids. The V gene's germline CDR1 is MDHEN and CDR2 SYDVKM. The CDR3, as DNA: TGTGCCAGCAGCCCGACCAACCTTCCCCTAGCGGGCCTCTCCTACGAGCAGTACTTC. It is translated as CASSPTNLPLAGLSYEQYF. Full variable domain (rest looked up from reference TRBV28 and TRBJ2-7): DVKVTQSSRYLVKRTGEKVFLECVQDMDHENMFWYRQDPGLGLRLIYFSYDVKMKEKGDIPEGYSVSREKKERFSLILESASTNQTSMYLCASSPTNLPLAGLSYEQYFGPGTRLTVT.

This clonotype was counted between two and nine times. The chain uses TRBV29-1 and TRBJ2-7; the D gene is possibly TRBD2 (6 bases). The CDR3 loop spans 15 amino acids. Germline CDR1 reads SQVTM; CDR2 reads ANQGSEA. V was cut by 1 base and J by 7 bases, with 20 bases left in between. The CDR3 nucleotides read TGCAGCGTTGAAGGGGTACCTGGTTTTGCGGGGGAGCAGTACTTC. Protein: CSVEGVPGFAGEQYF.

This clonotype occurred many times. The chain carries TRBV5-1 and TRBJ1-1, with D unresolved. V was trimmed by 2 bases and J by 3 bases, leaving 5 bases between them. This CDR3 contains 12 residues. Germline V lookup: CDR1 SGHRS, CDR2 YFSETQ. The CDR3 bases are TGCGCCAGCAGCTTTTCAGACACTGAAGCTTTCTTT. Translating gives CASSFSDTEAFF.

This clonotype has a handful of counts. This chain joins TRBV6-4 and TRBJ2-7; 7 bases match TRBD1. The CDR3 covers 16 residues. CDR1 and CDR2 (germline): MRHNA, SNTAGT. The junction had 13 bases not matched to a gene; V was cut back by 7 bases and J by 1 base. In nucleotides, the CDR3 is TGTGCCAGCAAACCGCCGGGACAGTCGGTGTCCTACGAGCAGTACGTC. It is translated as CASKPPGQSVSYEQYV.

The J gene is TRBJ2-3, the V gene TRBV5-6; D call uncertain. Germline CDR1 is SGHDT and CDR2 is YYEEEE. V shed 1 base and J shed 1 base, with 10 bases lying between them. The CDR3 is made up of 15 amino acids. The CDR3 DNA is TGTGCCAGCAGCTTGCTTGCGGTCGGCACAGATACGCAGTATTTT. Translated: CASSLLAVGTDTQYF.

The V call is TRBV7-3, the J call TRBJ2-2; TRBD2 matches 7 bases. This CDR3 spans 18 amino acids. In germline, CDR1 is SGHTA, CDR2 FQGTGA. The trim removed 1 base at V and 4 bases at J, leaving 12 bases unmatched. The CDR3 sequence is CASSLSPGLAEATGELFF. CDR3 in DNA: TGTGCCAGCAGCTTAAGTCCGGGGCTAGCGGAAGCCACCGGGGAGCTGTTTTTT.

This clonotype has a handful of counts. J is TRBJ2-1 and V is TRBV12-3 or TRBV12-4; TRBD2 matches at 11 bases. Losses at the gene ends were 0 bases for V and 8 bases for J; bases not matched to a gene: 3. CDR3 length: 15 residues. The chain's CDR3 is CASSLALAGGDEQFF. CDR3 in DNA: TGTGCCAGCAGTTTAGCCCTAGCGGGAGGCGATGAGCAGTTCTTC.

The chain recombines TRBV15 with TRBJ1-4; TRBD1 matches 8 bases. Per the germline V gene, CDR1 is LNHNV and CDR2 is YYDKDF (reference sequence). J was trimmed by 7 bases and V by 0 bases; bases with no gene match: 4. This CDR3 has 15 amino acids. The CDR3 DNA sequence: TGTGCCACCAGCAGAGAGGGAACAGGGGGTGAAAAACTGTTTTTT. This gives the protein CATSREGTGGEKLFF.

This clonotype was detected a few times. This sequence joins TRBV5-1 and TRBJ2-5, with D possibly being TRBD2 (5 bases). The CDR3 sequence is 14 residues long. Per germline, CDR1 SGHRS and CDR2 YFSETQ. Trimming shortened V by 0 bases and J by 5 bases, and 11 bases separated the two germline ends. The CDR3 bases are TGCGCCAGCAGCTTGGCGCGGGCCCGGGAGACCCAGTACTTC. This translates into CASSLARARETQYF.

V usage is TRBV30 and J usage is TRBJ2-1; TRBD2 aligns across 10 bases. CDR1 is GTSNPN, CDR2 SVGIG, per germline (reference sequence). The CDR3 is made up of 13 amino acids. Germline trimming cut 4 bases from V and 8 bases from J; bases unmatched to any gene: 5. This CDR3 is CAWNSGRAHEQFF. CDR3 coding DNA: TGTGCCTGGAACAGCGGGAGGGCCCATGAGCAGTTCTTC.

This clonotype was counted at least ten times. The rearrangement joins TRBV20-1 to TRBJ2-2, with D perhaps TRBD2 (6 bases). Trimming left V 4 bases short and J 0 bases short, with 15 bases between. Germline CDR1 and CDR2: DFQATT and SNEGSKA (reference sequence). The CDR3 is 16 amino acids. The chain's CDR3 is CSAIHPGTSNTGELFF. The CDR3 DNA sequence: TGCAGTGCTATCCACCCCGGGACTTCGAACACCGGGGAGCTGTTTTTT.

This clonotype showed up just a few times. The J gene is TRBJ2-7, the V gene TRBV3-1; D might be TRBD2 (6 bases). The CDR3 consists of 14 residues. Per the germline V gene, CDR1 is LGHDT and CDR2 is YNNKEL (reference sequence). Trimming shortened V by 3 bases and J by 3 bases, and 12 bases separated the two germline ends. The DNA of the CDR3 is TGTGCCAGCAGCCAGGGCAGCGGGTACTACGAGCAGTACGTC. It codes for CASSQGSGYYEQYV.